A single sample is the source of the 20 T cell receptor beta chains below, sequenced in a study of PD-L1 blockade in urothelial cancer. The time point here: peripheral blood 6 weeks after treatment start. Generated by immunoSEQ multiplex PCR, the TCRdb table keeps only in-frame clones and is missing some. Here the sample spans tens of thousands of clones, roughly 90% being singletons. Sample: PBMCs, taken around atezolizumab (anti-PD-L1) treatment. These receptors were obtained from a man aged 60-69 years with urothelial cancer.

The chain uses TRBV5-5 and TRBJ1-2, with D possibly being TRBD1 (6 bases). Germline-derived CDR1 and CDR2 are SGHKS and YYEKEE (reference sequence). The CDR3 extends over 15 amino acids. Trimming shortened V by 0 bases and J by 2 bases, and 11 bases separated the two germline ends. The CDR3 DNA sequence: TGTGCCAGCAGCTTGGATGCACAGGGAAACTATGGCTACACCTTC. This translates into CASSLDAQGNYGYTF.

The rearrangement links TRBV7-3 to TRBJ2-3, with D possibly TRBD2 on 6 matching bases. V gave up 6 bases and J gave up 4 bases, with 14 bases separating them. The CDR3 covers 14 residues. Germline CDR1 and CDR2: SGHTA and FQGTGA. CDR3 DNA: TGTGCCAGCAGGGGACTCGGGTATCCAGATACGCAGTATTTT. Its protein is CASRGLGYPDTQYF.

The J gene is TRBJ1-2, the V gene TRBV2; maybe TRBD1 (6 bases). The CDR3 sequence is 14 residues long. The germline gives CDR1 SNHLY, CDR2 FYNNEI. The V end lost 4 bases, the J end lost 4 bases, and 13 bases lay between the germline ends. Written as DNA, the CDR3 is TGTGCCAGCAGTGGAGAGGGACAATCCTATGGCTACACCTTC. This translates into CASSGEGQSYGYTF.

The CDR3 reads CASSRLSGSGTEAFF. The CDR3 DNA reads as TGTGCCAGCAGCCGCTTGTCGGGGTCCGGCACTGAAGCTTTCTTT. The genes are TRBV7-2 and TRBJ1-1; D gene ambiguous. The CDR3 contains 15 residues. V lost 5 bases to trimming and J lost 4 bases, with 17 bases between them. Germline V CDR1 and CDR2: SGHTA, FQGNSA.

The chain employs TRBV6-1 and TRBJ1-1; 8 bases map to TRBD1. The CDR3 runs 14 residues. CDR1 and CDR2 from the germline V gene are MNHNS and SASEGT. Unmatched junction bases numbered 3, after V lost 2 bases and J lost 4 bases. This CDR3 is CASSEQGAGTEAFF. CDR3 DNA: TGTGCCAGCAGTGAACAGGGGGCCGGCACTGAAGCTTTCTTT.

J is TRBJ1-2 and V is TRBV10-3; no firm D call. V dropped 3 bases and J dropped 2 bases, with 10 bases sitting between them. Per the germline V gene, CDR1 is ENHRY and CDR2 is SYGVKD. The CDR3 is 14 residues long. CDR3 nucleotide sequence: TGTGCCATCAGTGACTCTAGAAGAAACTATGGCTACACCTTC. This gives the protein CAISDSRRNYGYTF.

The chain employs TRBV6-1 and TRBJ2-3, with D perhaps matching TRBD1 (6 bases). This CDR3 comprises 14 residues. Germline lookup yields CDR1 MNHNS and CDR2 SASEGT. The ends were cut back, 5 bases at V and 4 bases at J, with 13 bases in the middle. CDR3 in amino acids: CASSKGQFSDTQYF. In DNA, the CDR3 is TGTGCCAGCAGTAAGGGACAATTTTCAGATACGCAGTATTTT.

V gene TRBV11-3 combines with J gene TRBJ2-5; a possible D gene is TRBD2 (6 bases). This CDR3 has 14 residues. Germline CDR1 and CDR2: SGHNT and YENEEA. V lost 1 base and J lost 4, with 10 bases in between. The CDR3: CASSLGGTSETQYF. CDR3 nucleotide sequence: TGTGCCAGCAGCTTAGGAGGGACTTCAGAGACCCAGTACTTC.

CDR3: CASSRALLPRTQYF. The CDR3 bases are TGTGCCAGCAGCAGAGCACTTCTTCCGAGGACGCAGTATTTT. This chain links TRBV14 with TRBJ2-3; D is uncertain. This CDR3 comprises 14 residues. V gave up 5 bases and J gave up 9 bases, with 18 bases separating them. CDR1 and CDR2 from the germline V gene are SGHDN and FVKESK.

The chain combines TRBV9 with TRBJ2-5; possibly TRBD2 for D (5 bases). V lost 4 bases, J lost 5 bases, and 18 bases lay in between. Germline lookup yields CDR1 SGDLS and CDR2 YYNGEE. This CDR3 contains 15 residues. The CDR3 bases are TGTGCCAGCAGCACCGGCGCGGGCTCTAGGGAGACCCAGTACTTC. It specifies CASSTGAGSRETQYF.

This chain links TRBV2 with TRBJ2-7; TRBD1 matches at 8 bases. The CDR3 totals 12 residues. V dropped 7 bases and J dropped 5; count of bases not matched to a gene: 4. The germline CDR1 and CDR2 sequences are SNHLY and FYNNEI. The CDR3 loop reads CASTYRGNEQYF. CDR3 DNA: TGTGCCAGCACATACAGGGGGAACGAGCAGTACTTC.

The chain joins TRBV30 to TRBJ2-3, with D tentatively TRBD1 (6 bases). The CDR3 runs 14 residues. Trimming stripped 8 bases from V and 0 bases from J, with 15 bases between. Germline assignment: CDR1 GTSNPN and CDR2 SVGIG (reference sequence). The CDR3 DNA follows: TGTGCCCATCAACAGGGCGGGAGCACAGATACGCAGTATTTT. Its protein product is CAHQQGGSTDTQYF.

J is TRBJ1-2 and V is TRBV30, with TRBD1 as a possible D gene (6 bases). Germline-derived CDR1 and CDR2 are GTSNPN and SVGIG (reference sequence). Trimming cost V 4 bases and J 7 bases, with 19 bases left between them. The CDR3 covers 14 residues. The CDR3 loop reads CAWNRDTAIGGYTF. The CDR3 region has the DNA TGTGCCTGGAACAGGGACACCGCGATTGGTGGCTACACCTTC.

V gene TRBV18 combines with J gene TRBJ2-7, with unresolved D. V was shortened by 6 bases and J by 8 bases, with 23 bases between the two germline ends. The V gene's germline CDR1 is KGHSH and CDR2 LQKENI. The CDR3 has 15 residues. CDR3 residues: CASSLGGITSLKQYF. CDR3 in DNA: TGTGCCAGCTCTCTTGGCGGTATTACCTCCCTTAAGCAGTACTTC. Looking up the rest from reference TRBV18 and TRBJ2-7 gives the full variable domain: NAGVMQNPRHLVRRRGQEARLRCSPMKGHSHVYWYRQLPEEGLKFMVYLQKENIIDESGMPKERFSAEFPKEGPSILRIQQVVRGDSAAYFCASSLGGITSLKQYFGPGTRLTVT.

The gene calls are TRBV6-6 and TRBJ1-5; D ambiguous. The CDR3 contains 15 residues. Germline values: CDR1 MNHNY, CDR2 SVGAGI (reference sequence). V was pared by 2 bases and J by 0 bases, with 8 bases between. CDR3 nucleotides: TGTGCCAGCAGTTACGGAGGGAATAGCAATCAGCCCCAGCATTTT. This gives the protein CASSYGGNSNQPQHF.

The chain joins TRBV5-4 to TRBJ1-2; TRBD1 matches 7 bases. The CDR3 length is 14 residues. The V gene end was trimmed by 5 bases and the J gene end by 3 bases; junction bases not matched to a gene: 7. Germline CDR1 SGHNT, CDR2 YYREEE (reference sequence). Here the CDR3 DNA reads TGTGCCAGCAGAACGAGGGGGCTAGACTATGGCTACACCTTC. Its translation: CASRTRGLDYGYTF. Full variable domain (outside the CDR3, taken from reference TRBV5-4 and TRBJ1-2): ETGVTQSPTHLIKTRGQQVTLRCSSQSGHNTVSWYQQALGQGPQFIFQYYREEENGRGNFPPRFSGLQFPNYSSELNVNALELDDSALYLCASRTRGLDYGYTFGSGTRLTVV.

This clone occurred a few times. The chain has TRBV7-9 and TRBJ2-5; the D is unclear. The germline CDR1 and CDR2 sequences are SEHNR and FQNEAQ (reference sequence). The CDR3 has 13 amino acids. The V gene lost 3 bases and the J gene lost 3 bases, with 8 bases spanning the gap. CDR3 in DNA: TGTGCCAGCAGCTTCGAGCCCAAAGAGACCCAGTACTTC. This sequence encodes CASSFEPKETQYF.

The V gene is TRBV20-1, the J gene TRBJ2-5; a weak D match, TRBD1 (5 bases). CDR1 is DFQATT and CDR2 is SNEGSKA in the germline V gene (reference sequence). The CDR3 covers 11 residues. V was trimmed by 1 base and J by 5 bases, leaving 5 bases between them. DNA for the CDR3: TGCAGTGCTAGAGGGGGCGAGACCCAGTACTTC. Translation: CSARGGETQYF.

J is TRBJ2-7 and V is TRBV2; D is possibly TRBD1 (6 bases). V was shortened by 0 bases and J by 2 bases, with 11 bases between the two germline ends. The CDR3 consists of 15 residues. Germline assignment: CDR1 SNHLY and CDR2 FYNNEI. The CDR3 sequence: CASSEAPGAAYEQYF. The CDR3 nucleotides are TGTGCCAGCAGTGAAGCCCCAGGGGCAGCCTACGAGCAGTACTTC.

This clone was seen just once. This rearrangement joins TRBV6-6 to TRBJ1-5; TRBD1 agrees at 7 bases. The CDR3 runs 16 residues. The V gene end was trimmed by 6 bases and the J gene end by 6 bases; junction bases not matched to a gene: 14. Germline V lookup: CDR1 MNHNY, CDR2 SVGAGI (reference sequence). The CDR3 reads CASSPDRAGGPQPQHF. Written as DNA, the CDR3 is TGTGCCAGCAGCCCCGACCGGGCAGGGGGGCCTCAGCCCCAGCATTTT.